The 24 T cell receptor beta chains below all came from one sample that was sequenced in a study of T cells after yellow fever vaccination (dated by TCRdb to about 2019). The library was produced with 5' RACE. TCRdb records Illumina NovaSeq 6000 as the sequencer. TCRdb reprocessed the public reads (quality trimming at Q25 with fastp, clone calling with MiXCR) and kept in-frame beta chains. Merged by CDR3 protein, the rows form single entries marked with the most common genes and DNA. Across this sample there are about 340,000 distinct CDR3 sequences, with roughly 4.3% seen only once. The ten largest clones add up to 20% to 25% of the sample. Sample treatment or condition, as interpreted from the label and publication: live attenuated yellow fever vaccine strain. The material was PBMCs, obtained 5 days after the yellow fever booster vaccination. The receptors derive from a man between 18 and 35 years old who received the YFV17D yellow fever vaccine.

Many counts were recorded for this clonotype. The chain employs TRBV20-1 and TRBJ1-6; the match to TRBD1 covers 8 bases. Germline V gene sequence: CDR1 DFQATT, CDR2 SNEGSKA (reference sequence). CDR3 length: 12 amino acids. Unmatched junction bases numbered 7, after V lost 0 bases and J lost 18 bases. The CDR3 nucleotides read TGCAGTGCTAGAGATGACAGGACAGGGCGCCACTTT. Its translation: CSARDDRTGRHF.

This clonotype was observed a handful of times. This sequence joins TRBV6-8 and TRBJ2-7; TRBD1 agrees at 7 bases. V lost 6 bases to trimming and J lost 0 bases; unmatched junction nucleotides: 11. This CDR3 is 16 amino acids long. The germline V gene has CDR1 MNHGY and CDR2 SAAAGT. The CDR3 sequence: CASRFRVTGSSYEQYV. The CDR3, as DNA: TGTGCCAGCAGATTTCGCGTGACAGGGAGCTCCTACGAGCAGTACGTC.

This clonotype was found a few times. The chain joins TRBV7-8 to TRBJ2-1; 8 bases match TRBD2. The CDR3 sequence is 15 residues long. Trimming removed 5 bases from V and 4 bases from J; junction bases left unmatched: 7. Germline CDR1 reads SGHVS; CDR2 reads FQNEAQ. CDR3 sequence (DNA): TGTGCCAGCAGCAAGGTGGCGGGGGGTTACAATGAGCAGTTCTTC. Protein: CASSKVAGGYNEQFF.

This clonotype came up many times. The chain couples TRBV7-9 to TRBJ2-5; 8 bases align to TRBD2. The V gene end was trimmed by 7 bases and the J gene end by 2 bases; junction bases not matched to a gene: 3. Per germline, CDR1 SEHNR and CDR2 FQNEAQ (reference sequence). The CDR3 spans 13 residues. Here the CDR3 reads CASTGGVQETQYF. As DNA, the CDR3 is TGTGCCAGCACCGGGGGGGTGCAAGAGACCCAGTACTTC.

This clonotype was detected ten times or more. This sequence joins TRBV29-1 and TRBJ2-3; tentative D call: TRBD1 (6 bases). The V end lost 4 bases, the J end lost 3 bases, and 8 bases lay between the germline ends. This CDR3 contains 12 residues. The germline CDR1 and CDR2 sequences are SQVTM and ANQGSEA. CDR3 in DNA: TGCAGCGTTGGAAGGGGGACAGATACGCAGTATTTT. Its protein is CSVGRGTDTQYF.

The table lists this clonotype with a few counts. The chain is built from TRBV29-1 and TRBJ2-3; D ambiguous. Germline V CDR1 and CDR2: SQVTM, ANQGSEA. V was cut by 6 bases and J by 1 base, with 17 bases left in between. The CDR3 covers 15 residues. CDR3 sequence (DNA): TGCAGCGTCGATGCCTGGTGGGTGGGCACAGATACGCAGTATTTT. Its translation: CSVDAWWVGTDTQYF.

The chain combines TRBV4-2 with TRBJ1-6, with TRBD1 matching 10 bases. With V trimmed by 0 bases and J by 8 bases, 7 bases remained unmatched. In germline, CDR1 is LGHNA, CDR2 YNFKEQ. The CDR3 has 17 amino acids. The CDR3 DNA follows: TGTGCCAGCAGCCAAGATCAGGGACAGGGGATTTATTCACCCCTCCACTTT. It specifies CASSQDQGQGIYSPLHF.

The sample holds a few counts of this clonotype. V gene TRBV6-2 or TRBV6-3 combines with J gene TRBJ2-5; 9 nucleotides line up with TRBD2. Per the germline V gene, CDR1 is MNHEY and CDR2 is SVGEGT. The CDR3 is made up of 13 amino acids. V lost 8 bases, J lost 2 bases, and 3 bases stayed unmatched. Here the CDR3 DNA reads TGTGCCAGCGGCGGGGGGGAGCAAGAGACCCAGTACTTC. Encoded protein: CASGGGEQETQYF.

The chain links TRBV20-1 to TRBJ2-5, with D tentatively TRBD1 (7 bases). CDR3 size: 12 residues. Per the germline V gene, CDR1 is DFQATT and CDR2 is SNEGSKA (reference sequence). CDR3 amino acids: CSVSAGGETQYF. For the CDR3, the DNA is TGCAGCGTATCTGCAGGGGGGGAGACCCAGTACTTC.

This rearrangement joins TRBV4-3 to TRBJ1-4, with TRBD1 as a possible D gene (5 bases). Trimming pared 3 bases from V and 8 bases from J, leaving 16 bases between. CDR3 length equals 15 residues. Germline CDR1 is LGHNA and CDR2 is YSLEER. For the CDR3, the DNA is TGCGCCAGCAGCCAGGGTCCCGGTTGGGGCGAAAAACTGTTTTTT. Encoded protein: CASSQGPGWGEKLFF.

This chain uses TRBV6-6 with TRBJ1-1; TRBD1 might be the D (5 bases). Germline CDR1 and CDR2: MNHNY and SVGAGI (reference sequence). The CDR3 runs to 11 residues. The V end lost 6 bases, the J end lost 10 bases, and 12 bases lay between the germline ends. In DNA, the CDR3 is TGTGCCAGCAGCACCGGGACGGGAGCTTTCTTT. Amino acids: CASSTGTGAFF.

This clonotype was counted ten times or more. The chain couples TRBV5-6 to TRBJ2-5; D is unclear. Germline V gene data show CDR1 as SGHDT and CDR2 as YYEEEE. This CDR3 is built from 13 residues. V lost 0 bases to trimming and J lost 2 bases, with 5 bases between them. Here the CDR3 reads CASSLDEQETQYF. The CDR3 coding sequence is TGTGCCAGCAGCTTGGATGAGCAAGAGACCCAGTACTTC.

The V gene is TRBV5-1, the J gene TRBJ1-1; 9 bases map to TRBD1. Per the germline V gene, CDR1 is SGHRS and CDR2 is YFSETQ. The J segment lost 8 bases and the V segment lost 0 bases, leaving 8 bases of the junction unmatched. The CDR3 has 15 amino acids. CDR3 coding DNA: TGCGCCAGCAGCTTGGGAATGGGACAGGGCGCCGAAGCTTTCTTT. It translates to CASSLGMGQGAEAFF.

This clonotype has a handful of counts. The chain recombines TRBV2 with TRBJ2-7, with 10 bases identical to TRBD1. CDR3 length: 15 residues. J was trimmed by 3 bases and V by 7 bases; bases with no gene match: 9. Germline CDR1 and CDR2: SNHLY and FYNNEI. The CDR3 reads CASTDTWDRGYEQYF. CDR3 DNA sequence: TGTGCCAGCACCGACACATGGGACAGGGGCTACGAGCAGTACTTC.

The table lists this clonotype with many counts. The CDR3 nucleotides read TGTGCCAGCAGCTTCATGGGACAGGGGGCGAATGAGCAGTTCTTC. It specifies CASSFMGQGANEQFF. The chain combines TRBV7-2 with TRBJ2-1, with 12 bases that match TRBD1. Germline CDR1 is SGHTA and CDR2 is FQGNSA. CDR3 length: 15 amino acids. The V and J ends lost 3 bases and 7 bases, in that order; junction bases with no gene match: 4.

This clonotype appeared many times. The J gene is TRBJ1-5, the V gene TRBV7-9; D is ambiguous. V dropped 4 bases and J dropped 0 bases, with 10 bases sitting between them. There are 15 residues in the CDR3. Germline V gives CDR1 SEHNR, CDR2 FQNEAQ (reference sequence). For the CDR3, the DNA is TGTGCCAGCAGCTCGGCCCTTTATAGCAATCAGCCCCAGCATTTT. Its protein is CASSSALYSNQPQHF.

The V gene is TRBV20-1, the J gene TRBJ1-5, with D unclear. Between the trimmed V and J ends, which lost 4 bases and 2 bases, there was a span of 6 bases. The CDR3 consists of 12 residues. Germline assignment: CDR1 DFQATT and CDR2 SNEGSKA (reference sequence). This CDR3 is CSANVGNQPQHF. CDR3 coding DNA: TGCAGTGCTAACGTGGGCAATCAGCCCCAGCATTTT.

This chain joins TRBV10-3 and TRBJ2-7; no clear D gene. This CDR3 region has 13 residues. V dropped 0 bases and J dropped 5 bases, with 8 bases sitting between them. Germline V gene data show CDR1 as ENHRY and CDR2 as SYGVKD. In DNA form, the CDR3 reads TGTGCCATCAGTGAGTCTTCCCTGCACGAGCAGTACGTC. It specifies CAISESSLHEQYV.

The chain combines TRBV5-4 with TRBJ2-7, with 12 bases aligning to TRBD2. Germline assignment: CDR1 SGHNT and CDR2 YYREEE (reference sequence). V shed 0 bases and J 12 bases; nucleotides not matched to a gene: 13. The CDR3 length is 16 residues. CDR3 in DNA: TGTGCCAGCAGCTTGGGCGGAGCTAGCGGGGGGGCAACGCTGTACTTC. Its protein product is CASSLGGASGGATLYF.

The V gene is TRBV12-3 or TRBV12-4, the J gene TRBJ2-5, with no clear D. The CDR3 extends over 12 amino acids. The V gene lost 5 bases and the J gene lost 5 bases, with 9 bases spanning the gap. CDR3 DNA: TGTGCCAGCAGTCTCCAGTTTGAGACCCAGTACTTC. Translation gives CASSLQFETQYF.

This clonotype has a handful of counts. The chain joins TRBV7-9 to TRBJ2-3; D is undetermined. CDR3 length: 14 residues. Germline CDR1 is SEHNR and CDR2 is FQNEAQ (reference sequence). The V end lost 6 bases, the J end lost 1 base, and 11 bases lay between the germline ends. CDR3 in amino acids: CASSSVWGTDTQYF. Written as DNA, the CDR3 is TGTGCCAGCAGTTCGGTGTGGGGCACAGATACGCAGTATTTT.

V gene TRBV20-1 combines with J gene TRBJ2-1, with D unresolved. The ends were cut back, 6 bases at V and 4 bases at J, with 4 bases in the middle. CDR3 length: 10 amino acids. Looked up from germline, CDR1 is DFQATT and CDR2 is SNEGSKA (reference sequence). In DNA, the CDR3 is TGCAGTGCCTCATACAATGAGCAGTTCTTC. This translates into CSASYNEQFF.

This clonotype occurred many times. The V call is TRBV7-2, the J call TRBJ2-3, with D possibly matching TRBD2 (6 bases). Between the trimmed V and J ends, which lost 5 bases and 2 bases, there was a span of 17 bases. In germline, CDR1 is SGHTA, CDR2 FQGNSA. The CDR3 totals 16 residues. DNA for the CDR3: TGTGCCAGCAGCCCATATCTAACTAGCTACACAGATACGCAGTATTTT. Translation gives CASSPYLTSYTDTQYF.

The J gene is TRBJ2-3, the V gene TRBV5-1; D is unclear. Per the germline V gene, CDR1 is SGHRS and CDR2 is YFSETQ. The CDR3 is 13 amino acids. V shed 3 bases and J shed 6 bases, with 11 bases lying between them. CDR3 in amino acids: CASSSLPEDTQYF. In DNA form, the CDR3 reads TGCGCCAGCAGCTCCCTCCCTGAGGATACGCAGTATTTT.